In its sample, the clone carrying this T cell receptor (beta chain) was seen a few times. At one end, the junction sequence differs from germline, possibly due to a read error. Germline V lookup: CDR1 LGHNA, CDR2 YNFKEQ. The CDR3 covers 14 residues. This entry belongs to a study of beta chain features in type 1 diabetes. As every portion of the isolated RNA was reverse transcribed, the sequencing read expressed TCRB transcripts. TCRdb's copy holds only in-frame clones and misses some; the assay was immunoSEQ multiplex PCR. The repertoire holds about 220,000 clones, 9.5% to 13% seen once, with 1% to 1.5% in the top ten.

V usage is TRBV4-2 and J usage is TRBJ2-1; 12 bases align to TRBD2. This clonotype originated in a man in his late teens or twenties in good health. Sequenced: central memory CD4+ T cells from blood. The CDR3 loop is CASSPTETSGRAVF. CDR3 DNA: TGTGCCAGCAGCCCCACCGAGACTAGCGGGAGAGCGGTCTTC.